Below, 27 T cell receptor beta chains from the same sample are listed, as sequenced in a study of cytomegalovirus exposure and HLA in healthy donors. Libraries were prepared by immunoSEQ multiplex PCR; TCRdb keeps only in-frame clonotypes and omits some of them. The sample lists 110,000 or so clones; about nine tenths were seen once. What was sequenced was PBMCs. Receptor source: a man aged 18-30 years in good health and CMV-seronegative.

CDR3 DNA: TGTGCCAGCACCGGACAGGGACTAGCGGGGTACAATGAGCAGTTCTTC. It encodes CASTGQGLAGYNEQFF. V is TRBV21-1 and J is TRBJ2-1; the DNA was not compared with TRBD2, the D call given in the table. TRBV21-1 constitutes a pseudogene. The CDR3 runs 16 residues.

The chain has TRBV2 and TRBJ2-1; 7 bases are shared with TRBD2. Looked up from germline, CDR1 is SNHLY and CDR2 is FYNNEI. The CDR3 runs 14 residues. Losses at the gene ends were 7 bases for V and 8 bases for J; bases not matched to a gene: 11. The CDR3 spells CASTIWGGPDEQFF. Here the CDR3 DNA reads TGTGCCAGCACCATTTGGGGAGGGCCTGATGAGCAGTTCTTC.

V is TRBV5-1 and J is TRBJ2-2; D not resolved. Germline V gives CDR1 SGHRS, CDR2 YFSETQ. The V end lost 3 bases, the J end lost 7 bases, and 16 bases lay between the germline ends. The CDR3 spans 15 residues. The CDR3 region is CASSSYRGSVGELFF. The CDR3 DNA follows: TGCGCCAGCAGCTCATATCGAGGCTCTGTCGGGGAGCTGTTTTTT.

The CDR3 spells CASSIGGGGSPLHF. The CDR3 nucleotides are TGTGCCAGTAGTATTGGAGGGGGCGGTTCACCCCTCCACTTT. The chain recombines TRBV19 with TRBJ1-6; 7 nucleotides agree with TRBD1. This CDR3 is built from 14 residues. Trimming at V came to 3 bases and at J to 9 bases, leaving 5 bases not matched to a gene. Germline CDR1 is LNHDA and CDR2 is SQIVND (reference sequence).

The chain links TRBV4-1 to TRBJ2-5; 8 nucleotides agree with TRBD2. The CDR3 is made up of 14 amino acids. Germline V gene data show CDR1 as MGHRA and CDR2 as YSYEKL. V gave up 2 bases and J gave up 4 bases; unmatched junction bases: 3. In DNA, the CDR3 is TGCGCCAGCAGCCAATTCGGGAGGGGAGAGACCCAGTACTTC. Its translation: CASSQFGRGETQYF.

The chain carries TRBV18 and TRBJ2-3, with D unclear. The V end was cut by 2 bases, the J end by 4 bases, with 7 bases between. CDR1 is KGHSH, CDR2 LQKENI, per germline. The CDR3 is 13 residues long. CDR3: CASSPVVADTQYF. The CDR3 DNA sequence: TGTGCCAGCTCACCAGTGGTAGCAGATACGCAGTATTTT.

The chain employs TRBV7-2 and TRBJ1-5; no definite D call. The germline gives CDR1 SGHTA, CDR2 FQGNSA. This CDR3 spans 13 amino acids. The V gene lost 5 bases and the J gene lost 7 bases, with 12 bases spanning the gap. The CDR3 coding sequence is TGTGCCAGCAGCGCCACGGTGGGCCAGCCCCAGCATTTT. As protein: CASSATVGQPQHF.

The chain carries TRBV19 and TRBJ1-5; D is possibly TRBD1 (6 bases). Trimming shortened V by 5 bases and J by 12 bases, and 14 bases separated the two germline ends. From germline, CDR1 is LNHDA and CDR2 SQIVND (reference sequence). The CDR3 runs to 12 residues. The DNA for the CDR3 is TGTGCCAGTAGTCTTACCTCGACAGGCCAGCATTTT. Amino acids: CASSLTSTGQHF.

The chain uses TRBV28 and TRBJ1-2; 8 nucleotides align to TRBD1. Per the germline V gene, CDR1 is MDHEN and CDR2 is SYDVKM. The J segment lost 4 bases and the V segment lost 6 bases, leaving 19 bases of the junction unmatched. This CDR3 is 18 amino acids long. The CDR3 region is CASSPFMRGTGQGYGYTF. CDR3 coding DNA: TGTGCCAGCAGCCCGTTTATGCGTGGGACAGGCCAGGGCTATGGCTACACCTTC.

The J gene is TRBJ2-7, the V gene TRBV5-4, with TRBD1 matching over 7 bases. Germline assignment: CDR1 SGHNT and CDR2 YYREEE (reference sequence). This CDR3 has 16 amino acids. V trimming: 0 bases; J trimming: 0 bases; junction bases outside the gene matches: 6. CDR3 in DNA: TGTGCCAGCAGCTTGGGACAGGGTCCAAGCTCCTACGAGCAGTACTTC. As protein: CASSLGQGPSSYEQYF.

This chain links TRBV7-2 with TRBJ1-4, with D perhaps TRBD1 (5 bases). V shed 1 base and J shed 2 bases, with 14 bases lying between them. Germline-derived CDR1 and CDR2 are SGHTA and FQGNSA. The CDR3 runs 17 residues. CDR3 sequence (DNA): TGTGCCAGCAGCTTAGTCCCCCAGGGTTGGACTAATGAAAAACTGTTTTTT. Residues: CASSLVPQGWTNEKLFF. Full variable domain (rest looked up from reference TRBV7-2 and TRBJ1-4): GAGVSQSPSNKVTEKGKDVELRCDPISGHTALYWYRQSLGQGLEFLIYFQGNSAPDKSGLPSDRFSAERTGGSVSTLTIQRTQQEDSAVYLCASSLVPQGWTNEKLFFGSGTQLSVL.

V and J are TRBV5-1 and TRBJ1-2; D is perhaps TRBD1 (5 bases). The CDR3 is made up of 14 amino acids. V lost 0 bases and J lost 2, with 8 bases in between. Looked up from germline, CDR1 is SGHRS and CDR2 is YFSETQ. CDR3 nucleotides: TGCGCCAGCAGCTTGGGACAGCCCAACTATGGCTACACCTTC. Translating gives CASSLGQPNYGYTF.

As concerns this clone: This sample also contains other DNA sequences that code for the same CDR3. The chain carries TRBV5-1 and TRBJ2-2; D is undetermined. This CDR3 comprises 13 residues. V lost 2 bases and J lost 2, with 4 bases in between. The germline gives CDR1 SGHRS, CDR2 YFSETQ. The CDR3 DNA sequence: TGCGCCAGCAGCTTCGGTAACACCGGGGAGCTGTTTTTT. Amino acids: CASSFGNTGELFF.

This clone was found once. V is TRBV29-1 and J is TRBJ2-1; D not certain. V shed 4 bases and J shed 12 bases, with 10 bases lying between them. CDR1 and CDR2 (germline): SQVTM, ANQGSEA. There are 10 residues in the CDR3. The CDR3 DNA reads TGCAGCGTTGTCTCCTATGGGCAGTTCTTC. Protein sequence: CSVVSYGQFF.

The chain recombines TRBV5-4 with TRBJ2-7; TRBD1 might be the D (5 bases). The germline gives CDR1 SGHNT, CDR2 YYREEE (reference sequence). The CDR3 is made up of 14 amino acids. Trimming took 0 bases from V and 3 from J, leaving 10 bases between them. The chain's CDR3 is CASSLEQAYYEQYF. The CDR3 DNA reads TGTGCCAGCAGCTTGGAACAGGCGTACTACGAGCAGTACTTC.

V and J are TRBV6-1 and TRBJ2-1; 9 positions match TRBD2. Per the germline V gene, CDR1 is MNHNS and CDR2 is SASEGT. The trim removed 2 bases at V and 8 bases at J, leaving 10 bases unmatched. This CDR3 has 16 amino acids. CDR3: CASSEISLAGNYEQFF. As DNA, the CDR3 is TGTGCCAGCAGTGAAATTTCCCTAGCGGGGAATTATGAGCAGTTCTTC.

The rearrangement uses TRBV4-1 and TRBJ2-2; 7 nucleotides line up with TRBD2. Germline V CDR1 and CDR2: MGHRA, YSYEKL. V gave up 0 bases and J gave up 5 bases; unmatched junction bases: 9. This CDR3 region has 17 residues. The CDR3 loop reads CASSQDPSAGRTGELFF. As DNA, the CDR3 is TGCGCCAGCAGCCAAGATCCATCAGCGGGAAGGACCGGGGAGCTGTTTTTT.

The gene calls are TRBV15 and TRBJ1-5; 7 bases line up with TRBD1. After removal of 5 bases from V and 4 bases from J, the junction contained 5 bases not matched to a gene. The germline CDR1 and CDR2 sequences are LNHNV and YYDKDF (reference sequence). This CDR3 has 14 amino acids. Written as DNA, the CDR3 is TGTGCCACCAGCTCCCGACAGGGTAATCAGCCCCAGCATTTT. Encoded protein: CATSSRQGNQPQHF.

The chain employs TRBV13 and TRBJ2-5, with 9 bases lining up with TRBD1. CDR1 and CDR2 (germline): PRHDT, FYEKMQ (reference sequence). This CDR3 contains 13 residues. V trimming: 5 bases; J trimming: 5 bases; junction bases outside the gene matches: 3. This CDR3 is CASSPGTGETQYF. The CDR3 DNA is TGTGCCAGCAGCCCAGGGACAGGGGAGACCCAGTACTTC. Full variable domain (missing parts from reference TRBV13 and TRBJ2-5): AAGVIQSPRHLIKEKRETATLKCYPIPRHDTVYWYQQGPGQDPQFLISFYEKMQSDKGSIPDRFSAQQFSDYHSELNMSSLELGDSALYFCASSPGTGETQYFGPGTRLLVL.

The CDR3 DNA reads as TGTGCCAGCAGCCTAGACAGCTATCCCCCAGATACGCAGTATTTT. This gives the protein CASSLDSYPPDTQYF. The chain uses TRBV27 and TRBJ2-3; weak D call: TRBD1 (5 bases). CDR3 length equals 15 residues. Germline assignment: CDR1 MNHEY and CDR2 SMNVEV (reference sequence). V lost 6 bases and J lost 4, with 17 bases in between.

The chain links TRBV7-9 to TRBJ2-7, with 14 bases that match TRBD2. There are 15 residues in the CDR3. With 3 bases clipped from V and 7 bases from J, the junction kept 5 bases outside the gene matches. Germline loops: CDR1 SEHNR, CDR2 FQNEAQ (reference sequence). The CDR3 is CASSFWTSGRPEQYF. The CDR3 nucleotides read TGTGCCAGCAGCTTCTGGACTAGCGGGAGGCCAGAGCAGTACTTC.

The chain employs TRBV5-1 and TRBJ1-1, with TRBD1 matching 10 bases. From germline, CDR1 is SGHRS and CDR2 YFSETQ. Trimming removed 3 bases from V and 1 base from J; junction bases left unmatched: 3. The CDR3 is 15 residues long. DNA for the CDR3: TGCGCCAGCAGCTCACGACAGGGGGCGAACACTGAAGCTTTCTTT. It encodes CASSSRQGANTEAFF.

This rearrangement joins TRBV7-2 to TRBJ1-5; D is perhaps TRBD1 (6 bases). Looked up from germline, CDR1 is SGHTA and CDR2 is FQGNSA. This CDR3 comprises 14 residues. Trimming pared 4 bases from V and 7 bases from J, leaving 14 bases between. The CDR3 sequence: CASSSTGTPQPQHF. The CDR3 DNA sequence: TGTGCCAGCAGCTCAACCGGGACACCCCAGCCCCAGCATTTT.

This clone has just one count. This chain uses TRBV4-3 with TRBJ2-3; 8 nucleotides align to TRBD1. CDR1 is LGHNA and CDR2 is YSLEER in the germline V gene. The CDR3 sequence is 18 residues long. Losses at the gene ends were 0 bases for V and 1 base for J; bases not matched to a gene: 9. In DNA form, the CDR3 reads TGCGCCAGCAGCCAAGAAGGTCTTCTGGACAGGGGCACAGATACGCAGTATTTT. Protein product: CASSQEGLLDRGTDTQYF.

The J gene is TRBJ2-1, the V gene TRBV14; TRBD1 aligns across 10 bases. CDR1 is SGHDN, CDR2 FVKESK, per germline. V lost 4 bases to trimming and J lost 8 bases; unmatched junction nucleotides: 5. This CDR3 has 14 amino acids. The CDR3, as DNA: TGTGCCAGCAGCCGGGACAGGGGTTCTGATGAGCAGTTCTTC. This encodes CASSRDRGSDEQFF.

The chain recombines TRBV27 with TRBJ2-7; D uncertain. CDR1 and CDR2 from the germline V gene are MNHEY and SMNVEV (reference sequence). CDR3 length: 16 residues. Deletions cut 5 bases from V and 0 bases from J, with 17 bases between. The CDR3 loop is CASSLNVAFSSYEQYF. The CDR3 coding sequence is TGTGCCAGCAGTCTCAACGTAGCCTTTTCCTCCTACGAGCAGTACTTC.

The chain couples TRBV5-1 to TRBJ2-7; perhaps TRBD1 as D (6 bases). CDR3 length equals 16 residues. V dropped 3 bases and J dropped 3 bases, with 19 bases sitting between them. The germline gives CDR1 SGHRS, CDR2 YFSETQ. The CDR3: CASSSNRDPNFYEQYF. CDR3 coding DNA: TGCGCCAGCAGCTCGAACAGGGACCCAAATTTCTACGAGCAGTACTTC.